The sequence of this T cell receptor beta chain was determined in a study of OX40 agonist ivuxolimab in advanced cancers. Some background on the complete study: Ivuxolimab was an agonistic, fully human IgG2 monoclonal antibody directed against OX40 (CD134), a costimulatory receptor. Intravenous ivuxolimab was administered to patients every 2 weeks at six dose levels: 0.01, 0.1, 0.3, 1.5, 3 and 10 mg/kg. Of the roughly 52 patients in dose escalation, about 19 had hepatocellular carcinoma, around 15 had melanoma, 9 had renal cell carcinoma and 9 had head and neck cancer. In the dose-escalation cohort, approximately 82% of patients were male, and the mean age was around 60 years with a range of roughly 20 to 79. Prior anti-PD-1, anti-PD-L1 or anti-CTLA-4 therapy was permitted, and about two fifths of dose-escalation patients had received checkpoint inhibitors. Partial responses occurred in three dose-escalation patients: two with cutaneous melanoma and one with hepatocellular carcinoma. The point of sequencing TCRbeta in the periphery was to test whether ivuxolimab changed TCR sequence diversity and drove clonal T-cell expansion. The paper reports the monotherapy dose-escalation portion (N ≈ 50 patients) of the phase I ivuxolimab trial. Overall study outcomes, separate from this receptor: Which antigens the clonally expanded peripheral T cells were specific for was not determined. In the 0.1-3.0 mg/kg groups, partial responders had among the lowest normalized peripheral clonal expansion, particularly in CD8+ T cells. At doses of 0.1 to 3.0 mg/kg, clonal expansion of both CD4+ and CD8+ T cells in blood was seen between baseline and week 6. After ivuxolimab, expanded clones were on average more numerous among CD8+ T cells than among CD4+ T cells. Low levels of normalized T-cell clonal expansion were also seen in some patients who did not respond.

The trial excluded patients who had a history of autoimmune disease or were on systemic immunosuppression. In every dose cohort, peripheral blood was drawn for TCR sequencing at baseline, cycle 4 day 1, and cycle 7 day 1. Samples were obtained from an open-label, multicenter, first-in-human phase I dose-escalation trial of ivuxolimab. Adults with locally advanced or metastatic melanoma, renal cell, hepatocellular, or head and neck squamous cell carcinoma were enrolled in the trial. Before TCR sequencing, CD4+ T cells and CD8+ T cells from peripheral blood were sorted into separate populations. Genomic DNA was isolated from the sorted cells so that the TCRbeta CDR3 region could be sequenced. The immunoSEQ Assay was used for sequencing of TCRbeta CDR3 regions. As stored in TCRdb, this immuneACCESS dataset retains in-frame rearrangements with V and J assigned. A fraction of the clones does not appear; measured against another copy, unresolved V genes explain less than half of the discrepancy, and the remainder lacks a known reason. The sample table contains fewer than 85,000 clones; only one count was recorded for around nine tenths of them. The top ten clones comprise around 6.5% of the sample.

Comment on this clone: Its antigen is still unknown. Per-base quality was not reported, and no clone a single base away is much larger than it.

Counted from cysteine to phenylalanine, this CDR3 has 13 amino acids. Left in the record is the CDR3 DNA by itself, 39 bases read in frame from the first base. V drops 4 bases and J drops 4 bases, leaving 11 bases in between. CDR1 and CDR2 were assigned from the germline V gene as MNHNS and SASEGT. The sequencing used CD4+ or CD8+ T cells sorted from blood, collected in a trial of the OX40 agonist ivuxolimab. This chain is built from TRBV6-1 and TRBJ2-7; the D gene is not confidently resolved. This sequence originates from an adult with an advanced solid tumor such as melanoma, head and neck, liver or kidney cancer. This receptor has the CDR3 CASSVGGLYEQYF. The sequenced DNA: TGTGCCAGCAGTGTCGGTGGGCTGTACGAGCAGTACTTC.